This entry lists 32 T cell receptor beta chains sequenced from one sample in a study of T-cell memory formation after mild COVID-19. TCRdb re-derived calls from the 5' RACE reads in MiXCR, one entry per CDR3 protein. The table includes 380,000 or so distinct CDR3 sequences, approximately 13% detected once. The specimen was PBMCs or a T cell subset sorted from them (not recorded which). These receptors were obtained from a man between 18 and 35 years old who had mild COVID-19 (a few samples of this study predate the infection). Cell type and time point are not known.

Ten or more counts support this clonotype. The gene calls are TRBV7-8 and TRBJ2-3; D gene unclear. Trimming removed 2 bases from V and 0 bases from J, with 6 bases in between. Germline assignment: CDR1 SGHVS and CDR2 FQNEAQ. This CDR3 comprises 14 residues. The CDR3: CASSLLPSTDTQYF. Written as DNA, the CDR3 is TGTGCCAGCAGCTTACTACCTAGCACAGATACGCAGTATTTT.

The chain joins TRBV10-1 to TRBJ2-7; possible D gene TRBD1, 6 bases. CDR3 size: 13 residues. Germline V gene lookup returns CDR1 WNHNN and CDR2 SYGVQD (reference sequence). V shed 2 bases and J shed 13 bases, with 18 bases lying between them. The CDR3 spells CASSEVDSLSLYF. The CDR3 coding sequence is TGCGCCAGCAGTGAGGTGGACAGTCTTAGCCTCTACTTC.

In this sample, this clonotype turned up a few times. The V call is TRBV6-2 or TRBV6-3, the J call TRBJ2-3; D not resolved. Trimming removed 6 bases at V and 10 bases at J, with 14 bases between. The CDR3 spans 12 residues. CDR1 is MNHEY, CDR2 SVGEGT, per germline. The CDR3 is CASSGLEEAQYF. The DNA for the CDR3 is TGTGCCAGCAGCGGCCTGGAAGAGGCGCAGTATTTT.

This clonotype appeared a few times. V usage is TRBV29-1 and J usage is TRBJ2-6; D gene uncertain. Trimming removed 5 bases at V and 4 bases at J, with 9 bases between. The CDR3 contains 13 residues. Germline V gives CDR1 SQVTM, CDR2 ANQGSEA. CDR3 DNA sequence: TGCAGCGTTTCAATCCCCGGGGCCAACGTCCTGACTTTC. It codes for CSVSIPGANVLTF.

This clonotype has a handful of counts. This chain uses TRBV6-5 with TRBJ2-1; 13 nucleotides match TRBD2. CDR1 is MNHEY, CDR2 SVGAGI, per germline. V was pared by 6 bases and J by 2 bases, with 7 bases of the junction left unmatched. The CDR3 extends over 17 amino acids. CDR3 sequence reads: CASRRTSGGRAYNEQFF. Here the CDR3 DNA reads TGTGCCAGCAGGAGGACTAGCGGGGGTAGGGCCTACAATGAGCAGTTCTTC.

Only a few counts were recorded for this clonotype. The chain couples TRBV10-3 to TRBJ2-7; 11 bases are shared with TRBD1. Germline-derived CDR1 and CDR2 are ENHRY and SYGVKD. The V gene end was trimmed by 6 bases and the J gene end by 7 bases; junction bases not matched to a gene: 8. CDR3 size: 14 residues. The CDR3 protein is CAISPGQGVDEQYF. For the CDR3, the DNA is TGTGCCATCAGCCCGGGACAGGGGGTTGATGAGCAGTACTTC.

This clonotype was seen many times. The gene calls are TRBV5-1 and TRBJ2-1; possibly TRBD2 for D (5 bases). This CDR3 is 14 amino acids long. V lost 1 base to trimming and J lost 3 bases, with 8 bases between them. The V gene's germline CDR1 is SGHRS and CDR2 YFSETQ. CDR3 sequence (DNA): TGCGCCAGCAGCTTGCCCGGGGTCTACAATGAGCAGTTCTTC. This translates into CASSLPGVYNEQFF.

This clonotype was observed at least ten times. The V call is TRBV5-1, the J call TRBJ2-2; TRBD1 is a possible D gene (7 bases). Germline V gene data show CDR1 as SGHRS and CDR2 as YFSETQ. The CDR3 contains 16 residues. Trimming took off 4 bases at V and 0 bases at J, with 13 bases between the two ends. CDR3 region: CASSAAGQPNTGELFF. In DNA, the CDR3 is TGCGCCAGCAGCGCGGCGGGACAGCCGAACACCGGGGAGCTGTTTTTT.

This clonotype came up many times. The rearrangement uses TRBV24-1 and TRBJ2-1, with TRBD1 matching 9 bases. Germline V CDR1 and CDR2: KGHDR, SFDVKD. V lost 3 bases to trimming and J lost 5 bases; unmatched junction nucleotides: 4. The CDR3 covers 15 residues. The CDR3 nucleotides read TGTGCCACCAGTGATCCGGGACAGGGCAACAATGAGCAGTTCTTC. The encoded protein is CATSDPGQGNNEQFF.

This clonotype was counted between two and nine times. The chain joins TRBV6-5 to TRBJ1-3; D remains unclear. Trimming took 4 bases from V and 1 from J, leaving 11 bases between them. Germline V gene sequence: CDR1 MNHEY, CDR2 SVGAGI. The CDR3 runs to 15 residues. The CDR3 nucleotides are TGTGCCAGCAGTTCCCACCCGGGGTCTGGAAACACCATATATTTT. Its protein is CASSSHPGSGNTIYF.

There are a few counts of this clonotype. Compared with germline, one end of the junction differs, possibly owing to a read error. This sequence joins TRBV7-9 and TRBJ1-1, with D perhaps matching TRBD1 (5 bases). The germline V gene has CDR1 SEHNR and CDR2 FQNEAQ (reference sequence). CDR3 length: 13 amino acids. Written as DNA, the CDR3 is TGTGCCAGCAGTGATGAGGGGAACCCTGAAGCTTTCTTT. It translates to CASSDEGNPEAFF.

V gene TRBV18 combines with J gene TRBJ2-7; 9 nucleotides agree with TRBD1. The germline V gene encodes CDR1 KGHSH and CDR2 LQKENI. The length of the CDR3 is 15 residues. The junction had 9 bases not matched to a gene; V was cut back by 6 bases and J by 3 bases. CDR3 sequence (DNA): TGTGCCAGCTCCCCCCTAGGGACAGGGAGCTACGAGCAGTACTTC. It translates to CASSPLGTGSYEQYF.

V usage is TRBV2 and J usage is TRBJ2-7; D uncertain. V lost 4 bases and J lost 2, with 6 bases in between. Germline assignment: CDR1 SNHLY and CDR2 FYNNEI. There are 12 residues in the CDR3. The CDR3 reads CASSGGAYEQYV. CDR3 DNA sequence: TGTGCCAGCAGTGGGGGTGCCTACGAGCAGTACGTC.

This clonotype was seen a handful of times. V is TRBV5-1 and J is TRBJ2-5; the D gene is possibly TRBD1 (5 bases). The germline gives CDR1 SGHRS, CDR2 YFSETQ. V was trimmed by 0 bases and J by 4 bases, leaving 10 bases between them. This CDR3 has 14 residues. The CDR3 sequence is CASSLGPRAETQYF. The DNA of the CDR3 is TGCGCCAGCAGCTTGGGTCCCAGGGCAGAGACCCAGTACTTC.

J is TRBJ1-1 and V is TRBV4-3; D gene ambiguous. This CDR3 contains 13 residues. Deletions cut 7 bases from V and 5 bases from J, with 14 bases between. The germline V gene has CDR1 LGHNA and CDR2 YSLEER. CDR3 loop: CASKNEGWTEAFF. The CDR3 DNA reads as TGCGCCAGCAAAAATGAGGGATGGACTGAAGCTTTCTTT.

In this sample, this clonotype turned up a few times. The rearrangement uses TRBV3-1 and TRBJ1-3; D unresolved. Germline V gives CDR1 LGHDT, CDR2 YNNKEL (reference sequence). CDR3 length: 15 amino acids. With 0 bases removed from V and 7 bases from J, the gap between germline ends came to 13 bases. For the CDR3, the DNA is TGTGCCAGCAGCCAAGATACCCCCGGGTGGAACACCATATATTTT. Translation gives CASSQDTPGWNTIYF.

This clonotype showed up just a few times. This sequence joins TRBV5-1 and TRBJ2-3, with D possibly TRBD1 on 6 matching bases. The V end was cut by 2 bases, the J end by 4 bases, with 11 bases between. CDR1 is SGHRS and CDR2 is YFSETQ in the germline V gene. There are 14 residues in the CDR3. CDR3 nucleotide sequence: TGCGCCAGCAGCTTAACAGGGCAAGCAGATACGCAGTATTTT. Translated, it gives CASSLTGQADTQYF.

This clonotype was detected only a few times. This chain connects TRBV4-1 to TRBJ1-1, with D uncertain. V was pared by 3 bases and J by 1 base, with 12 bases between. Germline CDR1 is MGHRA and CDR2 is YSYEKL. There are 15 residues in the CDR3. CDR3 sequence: CASSQLKGPNTEAFF. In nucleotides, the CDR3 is TGCGCCAGCAGCCAGCTGAAAGGCCCGAACACTGAAGCTTTCTTT.

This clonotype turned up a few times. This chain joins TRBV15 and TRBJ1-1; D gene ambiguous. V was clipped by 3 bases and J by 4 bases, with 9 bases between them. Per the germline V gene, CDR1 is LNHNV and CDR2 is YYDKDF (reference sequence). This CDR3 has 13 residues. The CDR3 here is CATSRDGGTEAFF. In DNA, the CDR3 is TGTGCCACCAGCAGGGACGGCGGCACTGAAGCTTTCTTT. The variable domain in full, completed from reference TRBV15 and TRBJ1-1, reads DAMVIQNPRYQVTQFGKPVTLSCSQTLNHNVMYWYQQKSSQAPKLLFHYYDKDFNNEADTPDNFQSRRPNTSFCFLDIRSPGLGDTAMYLCATSRDGGTEAFFGQGTRLTVV.

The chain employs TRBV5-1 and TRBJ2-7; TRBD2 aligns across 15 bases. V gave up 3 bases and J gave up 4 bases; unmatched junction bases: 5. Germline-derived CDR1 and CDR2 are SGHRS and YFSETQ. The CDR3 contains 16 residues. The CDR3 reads CASSSTGTSGGYEQYF. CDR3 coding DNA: TGCGCCAGCAGCTCTACCGGGACTAGCGGGGGGTACGAGCAGTACTTC.

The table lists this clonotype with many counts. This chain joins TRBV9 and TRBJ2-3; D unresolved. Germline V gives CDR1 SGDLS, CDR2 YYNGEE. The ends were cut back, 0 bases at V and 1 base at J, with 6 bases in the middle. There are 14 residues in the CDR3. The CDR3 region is CASSVAPGTDTQYF. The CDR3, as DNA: TGTGCCAGCAGCGTAGCCCCCGGCACAGATACGCAGTATTTT.

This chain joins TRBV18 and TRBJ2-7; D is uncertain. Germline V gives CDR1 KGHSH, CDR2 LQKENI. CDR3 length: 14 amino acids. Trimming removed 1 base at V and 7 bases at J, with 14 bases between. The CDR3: CASSPQGLEGEQYF. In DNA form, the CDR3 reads TGTGCCAGCTCACCACAAGGGTTGGAAGGGGAGCAGTACTTC. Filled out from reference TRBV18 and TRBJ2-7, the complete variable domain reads NAGVMQNPRHLVRRRGQEARLRCSPMKGHSHVYWYRQLPEEGLKFMVYLQKENIIDESGMPKERFSAEFPKEGPSILRIQQVVRGDSAAYFCASSPQGLEGEQYFGPGTRLTVT.

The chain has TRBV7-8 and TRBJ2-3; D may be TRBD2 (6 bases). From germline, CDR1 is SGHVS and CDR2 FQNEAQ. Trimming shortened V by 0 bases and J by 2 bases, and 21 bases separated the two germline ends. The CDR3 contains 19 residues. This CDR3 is CASSLAPGRGPPDTDTQYF. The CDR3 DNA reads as TGTGCCAGCAGCTTAGCCCCCGGGAGAGGGCCCCCCGACACAGATACGCAGTATTTT. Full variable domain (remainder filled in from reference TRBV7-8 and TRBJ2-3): GAGVSQSPRYKVAKRGQDVALRCDPISGHVSLFWYQQALGQGPEFLTYFQNEAQLDKSGLPSDRFFAERPEGSVSTLKIQRTQQEDSAVYLCASSLAPGRGPPDTDTQYFGPGTRLTVL.

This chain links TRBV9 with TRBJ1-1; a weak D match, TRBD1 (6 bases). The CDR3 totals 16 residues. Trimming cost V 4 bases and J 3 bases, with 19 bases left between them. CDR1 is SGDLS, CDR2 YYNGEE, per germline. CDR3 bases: TGTGCCAGCAGCACCCACGGGGGCGCGGGTTACACTGAAGCTTTCTTT. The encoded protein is CASSTHGGAGYTEAFF.

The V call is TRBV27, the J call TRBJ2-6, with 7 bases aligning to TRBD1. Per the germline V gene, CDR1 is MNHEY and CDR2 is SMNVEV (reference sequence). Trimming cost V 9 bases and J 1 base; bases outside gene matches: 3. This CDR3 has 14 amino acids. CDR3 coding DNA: TGTGCCAGACAGGGGATATCTGGGGCCAACGTCCTGACTTTC. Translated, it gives CARQGISGANVLTF.

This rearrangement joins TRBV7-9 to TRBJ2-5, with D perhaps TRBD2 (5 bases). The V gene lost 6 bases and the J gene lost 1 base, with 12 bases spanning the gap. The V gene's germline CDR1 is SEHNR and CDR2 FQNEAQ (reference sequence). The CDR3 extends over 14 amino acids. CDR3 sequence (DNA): TGTGCCAGCAGGGCCGAGGGAACCCAAGAGACCCAGTACTTC. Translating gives CASRAEGTQETQYF.

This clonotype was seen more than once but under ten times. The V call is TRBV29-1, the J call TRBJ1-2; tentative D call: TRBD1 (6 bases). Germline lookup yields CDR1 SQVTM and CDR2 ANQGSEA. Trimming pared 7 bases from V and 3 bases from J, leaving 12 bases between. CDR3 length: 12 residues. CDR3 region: CSAPQGDYGYTF. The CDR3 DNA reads TGCAGCGCTCCACAGGGTGACTATGGCTACACCTTC.

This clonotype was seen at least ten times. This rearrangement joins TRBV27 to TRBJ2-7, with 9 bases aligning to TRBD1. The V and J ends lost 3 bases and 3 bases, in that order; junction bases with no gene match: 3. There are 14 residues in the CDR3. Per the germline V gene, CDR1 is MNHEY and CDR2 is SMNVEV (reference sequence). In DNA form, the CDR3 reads TGTGCCAGCAGTTTGACAGGGGGTTTCTACGAGCAGTACTTC. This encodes CASSLTGGFYEQYF.

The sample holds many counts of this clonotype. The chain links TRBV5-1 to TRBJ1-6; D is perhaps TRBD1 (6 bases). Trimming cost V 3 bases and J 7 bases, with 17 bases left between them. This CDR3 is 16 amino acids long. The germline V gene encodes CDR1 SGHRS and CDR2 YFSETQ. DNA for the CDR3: TGCGCCAGCAGCTCCGCGGGGGCGCGTTCGAATTCACCCCTCCACTTT. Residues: CASSSAGARSNSPLHF.

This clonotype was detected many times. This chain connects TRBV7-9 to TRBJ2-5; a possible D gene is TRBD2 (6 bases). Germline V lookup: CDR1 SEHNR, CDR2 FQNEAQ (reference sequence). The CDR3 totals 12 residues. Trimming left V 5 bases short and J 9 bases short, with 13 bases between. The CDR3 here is CASSHGGEAQYF. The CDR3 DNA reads TGTGCCAGCAGCCACGGCGGGGAGGCCCAGTACTTC.

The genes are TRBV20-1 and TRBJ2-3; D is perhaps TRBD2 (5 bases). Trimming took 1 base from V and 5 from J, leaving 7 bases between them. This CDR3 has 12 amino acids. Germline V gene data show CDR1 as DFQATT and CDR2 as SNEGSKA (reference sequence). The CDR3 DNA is TGCAGTGCTAGAGCCAGCGGAGATACGCAGTATTTT. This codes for CSARASGDTQYF.

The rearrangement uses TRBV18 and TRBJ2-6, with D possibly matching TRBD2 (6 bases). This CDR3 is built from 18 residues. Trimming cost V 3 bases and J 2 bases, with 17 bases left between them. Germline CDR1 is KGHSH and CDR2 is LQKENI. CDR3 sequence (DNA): TGTGCCAGCTCACCTACACTGGGGACTCCCCCTGGGGCCAACGTCCTGACTTTC. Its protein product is CASSPTLGTPPGANVLTF. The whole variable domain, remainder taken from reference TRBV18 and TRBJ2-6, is NAGVMQNPRHLVRRRGQEARLRCSPMKGHSHVYWYRQLPEEGLKFMVYLQKENIIDESGMPKERFSAEFPKEGPSILRIQQVVRGDSAAYFCASSPTLGTPPGANVLTFGAGSRLTVL.